The entry that follows covers one T cell receptor beta chain sequence. Its matching antigen is unknown. CDR3 length: 15 amino acids. The V gene's germline CDR1 is GTSNPN and CDR2 SVGIG (reference sequence). V shed 8 bases and J shed 6 bases, with 25 bases lying between them. The data derive from a study of cytomegalovirus exposure and HLA in healthy donors. Whole-study findings and limits: Earlier findings revealed that most TCR beta V segments proved productive either about 87% or about 30% of the time.

The primer mix had 60 Vbeta and 13 Jbeta primers. Sequenced by immunoSEQ multiplex PCR; TCRdb stores in-frame clones only, minus some. This sample's table reports about 67,000 clones. The sequence came from a man aged 30 to 45 in good health and CMV-seropositive. The sample was PBMCs. This sequence joins TRBV30 and TRBJ1-2, with D possibly matching TRBD1 (5 bases). The CDR3 nucleotides read TGTGCCGGGGACCTTAGCGGGAGAGACTCCGATGGCTACACCTTC. Translation gives CAGDLSGRDSDGYTF. The variable domain in full, with the rest retrieved from reference TRBV30 and TRBJ1-2, is SQTIHQWPATLVQPVGSPLSLECTVEGTSNPNLYWYRQAAGRGLQLLFYSVGIGQISSEVPQNLSASRPQDRQFILSSKKLLLSDSGFYLCAGDLSGRDSDGYTFGSGTRLTVV.